The 15 T cell receptor beta chains in this list originate from one sample, sequenced in a study of blood T cell repertoires in COVID-19. Clones were sequenced by immunoSEQ multiplex PCR, and TCRdb holds only the in-frame ones, with some missing. The profile covers 62,000 or so clones, with approximately 80% appearing a single time and 3.5% to 4% taken by the ten largest. The sequenced sample was PBMCs or T cells enriched from blood (not recorded which). The receptors were sampled from a woman aged 40 to 49 with acute COVID-19.

The chain employs TRBV3-1 (or the pseudogene TRBV3-2) and TRBJ1-2, with a tentative D call TRBD1 (5 bases). Germline V gives CDR1 LGHDT, CDR2 YNNKEL (reference sequence). The CDR3 sequence is 14 residues long. V lost 0 bases, J lost 8 bases, and 13 bases lay in between. Here the CDR3 DNA reads TGTGCCAGCAGCCAAGAAGAGGCAGGACAAGGCTACACCTTC. It is translated as CASSQEEAGQGYTF.

The chain carries TRBV2 and TRBJ2-2, with TRBD2 identical over 14 bases. The V gene end was trimmed by 6 bases and the J gene end by 5 bases; junction bases not matched to a gene: 2. CDR3 length: 15 residues. CDR1 and CDR2 from the germline V gene are SNHLY and FYNNEI. The CDR3 sequence: CASRGTSGGTGELFF. CDR3 DNA sequence: TGTGCCAGCAGGGGGACTAGCGGGGGTACCGGGGAGCTGTTTTTT. The entire variable domain, with the rest obtained from reference TRBV2 and TRBJ2-2, is as follows: EPEVTQTPSHQVTQMGQEVILRCVPISNHLYFYWYRQILGQKVEFLVSFYNNEISEKSEIFDDQFSVERPDGSNFTLKIRSTKLEDSAMYFCASRGTSGGTGELFFGEGSRLTVL.

The V and J genes are TRBV28 and TRBJ2-1, with 8 bases aligning to TRBD2. This CDR3 is built from 16 residues. CDR1 MDHEN and CDR2 SYDVKM come from the germline V gene. With 1 base clipped from V and 8 bases from J, the junction kept 10 bases outside the gene matches. The CDR3 region has the DNA TGTGCCAGCAGTTTATCGGCCGGGTCGGGAGGGGATGAGCAGTTCTTC. Amino acids: CASSLSAGSGGDEQFF.

This clone was seen only once. The CDR3 DNA follows: TGCGCCAGCAGCACGGACAGGGTGGGCACAGATACGCAGTATTTT. Translated: CASSTDRVGTDTQYF. The chain joins TRBV10-1 to TRBJ2-3, with TRBD1 matching 8 bases. The CDR3 is 15 amino acids. The germline CDR1 and CDR2 sequences are WNHNN and SYGVQD (reference sequence). V gave up 6 bases and J gave up 1 base; unmatched junction bases: 6.

In this sample, this clone turned up many times. This chain joins TRBV7-6 and TRBJ1-5; D is ambiguous. The V gene's germline CDR1 is SGHVS and CDR2 FNYEAQ. The CDR3 loop spans 13 amino acids. V lost 0 bases, J lost 6 bases, and 6 bases lay in between. This CDR3 is CASSLAAGQPQHF. In nucleotides, the CDR3 is TGTGCCAGCAGCTTAGCCGCGGGTCAGCCCCAGCATTTT.

V is TRBV4-1 and J is TRBJ2-7; 11 nucleotides match TRBD2. V lost 2 bases to trimming and J lost 3 bases; unmatched junction nucleotides: 6. CDR1 and CDR2 (germline): MGHRA, YSYEKL. The CDR3 consists of 16 residues. Here the CDR3 DNA reads TGCGCCAGCAGCCAAATCGCCGGGACTAGCGGCTACGAGCAGTACTTC. The encoded protein is CASSQIAGTSGYEQYF.

This clone was seen just once. The chain is built from TRBV5-1 and TRBJ2-3, with TRBD2 identical over 7 bases. The V and J ends lost 2 bases and 2 bases, in that order; junction bases with no gene match: 11. Germline CDR1 reads SGHRS; CDR2 reads YFSETQ. The CDR3 length is 17 residues. Here the CDR3 reads CASSFLDGRSPTDTQYF. In DNA, the CDR3 is TGCGCCAGCAGCTTTCTCGACGGGAGGAGCCCCACAGATACGCAGTATTTT.

CDR3 residues: CASSYVLYYEQYF. CDR3 nucleotides: TGTGCCAGCAGTTATGTCCTCTACTACGAGCAGTACTTC. The chain links TRBV6-5 to TRBJ2-7; D is unresolved. Trimming took off 3 bases at V and 3 bases at J, with 9 bases between the two ends. Germline V gene sequence: CDR1 MNHEY, CDR2 SVGAGI. The length of the CDR3 is 13 residues.

This rearrangement joins TRBV20-1 to TRBJ1-1; weak D call: TRBD1 (6 bases). Germline values: CDR1 DFQATT, CDR2 SNEGSKA (reference sequence). The V end lost 3 bases, the J end lost 1 base, and 12 bases lay between the germline ends. The CDR3 totals 14 residues. CDR3 region: CSASGGTANTEAFF. CDR3 sequence (DNA): TGCAGTGCTAGTGGGGGCACAGCGAACACTGAAGCTTTCTTT.

Only one count was recorded for this clone. This chain joins TRBV7-9 and TRBJ2-1, with 11 bases that match TRBD1. After removal of 1 base from V and 5 bases from J, the junction contained 1 base not matched to a gene. CDR1 and CDR2 (germline): SEHNR, FQNEAQ (reference sequence). CDR3 length: 15 residues. DNA of the CDR3: TGTGCCAGCAGCTTAGGGACAGGGGGCAACAATGAGCAGTTCTTC. It codes for CASSLGTGGNNEQFF.

The chain employs TRBV24-1 and TRBJ2-4; D is possibly TRBD2 (5 bases). Trimming shortened V by 2 bases and J by 3 bases, and 13 bases separated the two germline ends. The germline V gene has CDR1 KGHDR and CDR2 SFDVKD. The CDR3 has 16 amino acids. CDR3 in amino acids: CATSDSLRGDKNIQYF. CDR3 in DNA: TGTGCCACCAGTGATTCTCTACGGGGAGACAAAAACATTCAGTACTTC.

This clone was observed a few times. The chain couples TRBV11-2 to TRBJ2-3; D unclear. V lost 5 bases and J lost 5, with 8 bases in between. Germline-derived CDR1 and CDR2 are SGHAT and FQNNGV. The CDR3 is 12 residues long. CDR3 nucleotide sequence: TGTGCCAGCAGCCTACTCGGAGATACGCAGTATTTT. Its translation: CASSLLGDTQYF.

The chain recombines TRBV28 with TRBJ1-4, with TRBD1 identical over 7 bases. With 2 bases clipped from V and 5 bases from J, the junction kept 2 bases outside the gene matches. This CDR3 is 14 amino acids long. Germline CDR1 and CDR2: MDHEN and SYDVKM. CDR3 coding DNA: TGTGCCAGCAGTTTAACAGGGGTGAATGAAAAACTGTTTTTT. It translates to CASSLTGVNEKLFF.

The chain couples TRBV6-5 to TRBJ1-1; tentatively, D is TRBD1 (5 bases). CDR3 length: 13 amino acids. V shed 3 bases and J shed 1 base, with 6 bases lying between them. The germline gives CDR1 MNHEY, CDR2 SVGAGI. For the CDR3, the DNA is TGTGCCAGCAGTTATACAGGGAACACTGAAGCTTTCTTT. Its translation is CASSYTGNTEAFF.

The J gene is TRBJ1-5, the V gene TRBV19, with TRBD1 matching over 7 bases. In germline, CDR1 is LNHDA, CDR2 SQIVND (reference sequence). V was clipped by 5 bases and J by 3 bases; unmatched bases: 10. The CDR3 is 16 residues long. CDR3 loop: CASSPRQGMNNQPQHF. CDR3 in DNA: TGTGCCAGTAGTCCGCGACAGGGAATGAACAATCAGCCCCAGCATTTT.